This passage covers 10 T cell receptor beta chains from one sample sequenced in a study of OX40 agonist ivuxolimab in advanced cancers. The library relied on the immunoSEQ multiplex PCR assay. The clones in this table, taken by TCRdb from immuneACCESS, are in-frame only. Not every clone is retained; where verified, under half of the shortfall comes from an unresolved V gene, and the cause of the rest is unknown. The sample table shows approximately 70,000 clones, and 92% are seen once. Of the sample, approximately 0.45% falls within the top ten clones. Sequences were derived from CD4+ or CD8+ T cells sorted from blood, sampled in a trial of the OX40 agonist ivuxolimab. The receptors derive from an adult with an advanced solid tumor such as melanoma, head and neck, liver or kidney cancer.

The rearrangement joins TRBV30 to TRBJ1-1; D gene ambiguous. CDR3 length: 14 amino acids. Germline V gene data show CDR1 as GTSNPN and CDR2 as SVGIG (reference sequence). The V gene lost 4 bases and the J gene lost 7 bases, with 19 bases spanning the gap. The CDR3 spells CAWISYASGSEAFF. The CDR3 DNA is TGTGCCTGGATATCATACGCTTCGGGAAGTGAAGCTTTCTTT.

The chain uses TRBV5-4 and TRBJ2-1; TRBD2 matches 10 bases. This CDR3 has 16 residues. V lost 2 bases, J lost 7 bases, and 9 bases stayed unmatched. Looked up from germline, CDR1 is SGHNT and CDR2 is YYREEE (reference sequence). The CDR3 here is CASSFEAGGPWNEQFF. In nucleotides, the CDR3 is TGTGCCAGCAGCTTCGAAGCGGGAGGGCCGTGGAATGAGCAGTTCTTC.

This clone was counted a single time. This chain's CDR3 is CASSFSGGGADTQYF. CDR3 DNA sequence: TGTGCCAGCAGCTTTAGCGGGGGCGGGGCAGATACGCAGTATTTT. This chain joins TRBV5-5 and TRBJ2-3, with TRBD2 matching 9 bases. The CDR3 is made up of 15 amino acids. Trimming removed 2 bases from V and 4 bases from J; junction bases left unmatched: 5. The germline V gene encodes CDR1 SGHKS and CDR2 YYEKEE (reference sequence).

The chain joins TRBV27 to TRBJ2-7; TRBD1 is a possible D gene (6 bases). The CDR3 runs 14 residues. V shed 5 bases and J shed 1 base, with 12 bases lying between them. Germline CDR1 is MNHEY and CDR2 is SMNVEV (reference sequence). As DNA, the CDR3 is TGTGCCAGCAGTATCAGGGGTCTGTCCTACGAGCAGTACTTC. This sequence encodes CASSIRGLSYEQYF.

This sequence joins TRBV19 and TRBJ1-2; D possibly corresponds to TRBD1 (5 bases). This CDR3 comprises 12 residues. Germline CDR1 LNHDA, CDR2 SQIVND (reference sequence). The ends were cut back, 5 bases at V and 4 bases at J, with 8 bases in the middle. For the CDR3, the DNA is TGTGCCAGTAGTTTTGGGGCCTATGGCTACACCTTC. As protein: CASSFGAYGYTF.

The chain combines TRBV5-1 with TRBJ2-3; D might be TRBD1 (5 bases). Germline-derived CDR1 and CDR2 are SGHRS and YFSETQ. The CDR3 is 14 amino acids. The V end lost 2 bases, the J end lost 3 bases, and 10 bases lay between the germline ends. CDR3 residues: CASSFGQGTDTQYF. The CDR3 region has the DNA TGCGCCAGCAGCTTTGGGCAGGGAACAGATACGCAGTATTTT. The full variable domain, its missing parts supplied by reference TRBV5-1 and TRBJ2-3, is KAGVTQTPRYLIKTRGQQVTLSCSPISGHRSVSWYQQTPGQGLQFLFEYFSETQRNKGNFPGRFSGRQFSNSRSEMNVSTLELGDSALYLCASSFGQGTDTQYFGPGTRLTVL.

J is TRBJ1-5 and V is TRBV19; 7 bases are shared with TRBD1. V was clipped by 5 bases and J by 6 bases; unmatched bases: 4. This CDR3 comprises 13 residues. Germline V lookup: CDR1 LNHDA, CDR2 SQIVND (reference sequence). CDR3 nucleotides: TGTGCCAGTAGTCCAGACAGGGTTCAGCCCCAGCATTTT. It translates to CASSPDRVQPQHF.

This clone was detected only once. V usage is TRBV11-3 and J usage is TRBJ2-5; 11 bases match TRBD2. CDR1 and CDR2 (germline): SGHNT, YENEEA. The CDR3 is 19 residues long. Germline trimming cut 4 bases from V and 1 base from J; bases unmatched to any gene: 14. This CDR3 reads CASSSLQVAGGKGQETQYF. The CDR3 DNA reads as TGTGCCAGCAGCTCCCTTCAAGTAGCGGGAGGGAAGGGCCAAGAGACCCAGTACTTC.

The rearrangement uses TRBV5-4 and TRBJ2-7; D gene ambiguous. Germline loops: CDR1 SGHNT, CDR2 YYREEE (reference sequence). V dropped 4 bases and J dropped 8 bases, with 16 bases sitting between them. The CDR3 extends over 13 amino acids. CDR3 bases: TGTGCCAGCAGCCCCGGGCCTTTACGTAAGCAGTACTTC. Amino acids: CASSPGPLRKQYF.

This chain joins TRBV19 and TRBJ2-3; TRBD1 is a possible D gene (6 bases). Germline V gene data show CDR1 as LNHDA and CDR2 as SQIVND (reference sequence). This CDR3 comprises 15 residues. V was clipped by 5 bases and J by 0 bases, with 12 bases between them. In nucleotides, the CDR3 is TGTGCCAGTAGTCGGACAGCTCATAGCACAGATACGCAGTATTTT. This sequence encodes CASSRTAHSTDTQYF.